The 29 T cell receptor beta chains below come from one sample, sequenced in a study of T cell responses to AZD1222 COVID-19 vaccine. Only in-frame clones appear in the TCRdb table, and some are missing; sequencing was by immunoSEQ multiplex PCR. The table records around 130,000 clones, 85% to 90% of them present only once. The sequences come from peripheral blood, collected on day 0 of AZD1222 vaccination. These receptors were obtained from an adult in good health.

The chain joins TRBV14 to TRBJ2-7; D possibly corresponds to TRBD1 (6 bases). Trimming removed 4 bases at V and 0 bases at J, with 13 bases between. CDR3 length: 15 residues. The germline V gene has CDR1 SGHDN and CDR2 FVKESK. The DNA for the CDR3 is TGTGCCAGCAGCCTGAATCCGACAGGCTCCTACGAGCAGTACTTC. It encodes CASSLNPTGSYEQYF. Filled out from reference TRBV14 and TRBJ2-7, the complete variable domain reads EAGVTQFPSHSVIEKGQTVTLRCDPISGHDNLYWYRRVMGKEIKFLLHFVKESKQDESGMPNNRFLAERTGGTYSTLKVQPAELEDSGVYFCASSLNPTGSYEQYFGPGTRLTVT.

The genes are TRBV7-9 and TRBJ1-2, with D uncertain. This CDR3 contains 13 residues. The V and J ends lost 2 bases and 2 bases respectively, with 6 bases between them. Germline loops: CDR1 SEHNR, CDR2 FQNEAQ (reference sequence). In nucleotides, the CDR3 is TGTGCCAGCAGCTTAACATCAAACTATGGCTACACCTTC. Translated, it gives CASSLTSNYGYTF.

Turning to this clone: In the same sample, other DNA sequences code for this CDR3. CDR3 amino acids: CASSPPLYEQYF. CDR3 nucleotide sequence: TGTGCCAGCAGTCCCCCCTTATACGAGCAGTACTTC. The chain joins TRBV28 to TRBJ2-7; unclear D gene. CDR1 and CDR2 (germline): MDHEN, SYDVKM. Trimming removed 5 bases from V and 4 bases from J, with 9 bases in between. The CDR3 consists of 12 residues.

This clone was detected once. The chain has TRBV28 and TRBJ1-6, with D possibly being TRBD1 (6 bases). Trimming took off 5 bases at V and 5 bases at J, with 19 bases between the two ends. Germline-derived CDR1 and CDR2 are MDHEN and SYDVKM. This CDR3 has 17 residues. CDR3 nucleotide sequence: TGTGCCAGCAGTGGAGTCAGGGAAAGGGGGAATAATTCACCCCTCCACTTT. Protein product: CASSGVRERGNNSPLHF.

The rearrangement joins TRBV9 to TRBJ2-5; the D gene is possibly TRBD2 (6 bases). The CDR3 runs to 14 residues. V was cut by 5 bases and J by 1 base, with 12 bases left in between. The germline V gene encodes CDR1 SGDLS and CDR2 YYNGEE. CDR3 amino acids: CASSGDGSQETQYF. The CDR3 DNA sequence: TGTGCCAGCAGTGGGGACGGGAGCCAAGAGACCCAGTACTTC.

The V gene is TRBV7-8, the J gene TRBJ2-7; TRBD2 might be the D (6 bases). CDR1 and CDR2 (germline): SGHVS, FQNEAQ. The CDR3 length is 14 residues. V dropped 1 base and J dropped 7 bases, with 14 bases sitting between them. The CDR3 sequence: CASSLGGVSGEQYF. The CDR3 nucleotides are TGTGCCAGCAGCTTAGGGGGGGTCTCGGGAGAGCAGTACTTC.

This chain links TRBV28 with TRBJ1-2; no firm D call. This CDR3 is built from 14 residues. Germline V gives CDR1 MDHEN, CDR2 SYDVKM. Trimming left V 2 bases short and J 7 bases short, with 14 bases between. In nucleotides, the CDR3 is TGTGCCAGCAGTTTAGGACGGTCCCTTCTTGGCTACACCTTC. Translating it yields CASSLGRSLLGYTF.

The rearrangement joins TRBV7-9 to TRBJ1-1, with D hard to call. The CDR3 length is 14 residues. The germline CDR1 and CDR2 sequences are SEHNR and FQNEAQ (reference sequence). The germline V and J ends were trimmed by 6 bases and 3 bases, with 14 bases remaining between them. CDR3 residues: CASRTEGWDTEAFF. CDR3 in DNA: TGTGCCAGCAGAACGGAGGGCTGGGACACTGAAGCTTTCTTT.

V and J are TRBV6-5 and TRBJ2-2; D uncertain. CDR3 length equals 12 residues. CDR1 is MNHEY, CDR2 SVGAGI, per germline. V lost 8 bases and J lost 4, with 8 bases in between. The CDR3 is CASALSTGELFF. The CDR3 nucleotides are TGTGCCAGCGCCCTGTCCACCGGGGAGCTGTTTTTT.

The V gene is TRBV11-2, the J gene TRBJ2-7, with 7 positions matching TRBD1. Germline V CDR1 and CDR2: SGHAT, FQNNGV. With V trimmed by 2 bases and J by 0 bases, 1 base remained unmatched. This CDR3 comprises 14 residues. CDR3 residues: CASSLKGASYEQYF. The CDR3 nucleotides are TGTGCCAGCAGCTTAAAGGGGGCCTCCTACGAGCAGTACTTC.

This chain joins TRBV10-3 and TRBJ1-6; D is possibly TRBD1 (6 bases). CDR3 length equals 14 residues. The germline V gene has CDR1 ENHRY and CDR2 SYGVKD. V was cut by 2 bases and J by 7 bases, with 9 bases left in between. In nucleotides, the CDR3 is TGTGCCATCAGTGAGCACAGGGCCAATTCACCCCTCCACTTT. Translation: CAISEHRANSPLHF.

The CDR3 here is CASSQRQGVTEAFF. The CDR3 region has the DNA TGTGCCAGCAGCCAACGCCAGGGGGTCACTGAAGCTTTCTTT. V usage is TRBV4-2 and J usage is TRBJ1-1, with 7 bases identical to TRBD1. V lost 2 bases and J lost 4; bases outside the gene matches: 4. In germline, CDR1 is LGHNA, CDR2 YNFKEQ. The CDR3 loop spans 14 amino acids.

This chain links TRBV29-1 with TRBJ2-7; TRBD1 matches 9 bases. CDR1 and CDR2 (germline): SQVTM, ANQGSEA. V was clipped by 5 bases and J by 9 bases; unmatched bases: 14. The CDR3 contains 14 residues. CDR3 sequence reads: CSVRNPGQGFRQYF. The CDR3 DNA follows: TGCAGCGTTAGAAACCCGGGACAGGGTTTTCGGCAGTACTTC.

CDR3 region: CASSQDPSFGEQYF. As DNA, the CDR3 is TGCGCCAGCAGCCAAGACCCCAGTTTTGGCGAGCAGTACTTC. The chain is built from TRBV4-1 and TRBJ2-7; D gene unclear. Per the germline V gene, CDR1 is MGHRA and CDR2 is YSYEKL. The CDR3 is made up of 14 amino acids. V gave up 0 bases and J gave up 6 bases, with 12 bases separating them.

The chain uses TRBV28 and TRBJ2-7, with no clear D. Trimming shortened V by 3 bases and J by 3 bases, and 9 bases separated the two germline ends. The CDR3 extends over 13 amino acids. CDR1 is MDHEN, CDR2 SYDVKM, per germline. CDR3 sequence: CASSFQVYYEQYF. The CDR3 DNA reads TGTGCCAGCAGTTTTCAGGTATACTACGAGCAGTACTTC. Complete variable domain (other parts from reference TRBV28 and TRBJ2-7): DVKVTQSSRYLVKRTGEKVFLECVQDMDHENMFWYRQDPGLGLRLIYFSYDVKMKEKGDIPEGYSVSREKKERFSLILESASTNQTSMYLCASSFQVYYEQYFGPGTRLTVT.

The CDR3 here is CSASWDRPYEQYF. In DNA, the CDR3 is TGCAGTGCTAGTTGGGACAGACCCTACGAGCAGTACTTC. This chain connects TRBV20-1 to TRBJ2-7; 7 positions match TRBD1. The CDR3 is 13 amino acids. The J segment lost 2 bases and the V segment lost 3 bases, leaving 4 bases of the junction unmatched. Germline CDR1 and CDR2: DFQATT and SNEGSKA (reference sequence).

The V gene is TRBV24-1, the J gene TRBJ2-1, with 8 nucleotides matching TRBD1. The CDR3 runs 16 residues. Germline CDR1 is KGHDR and CDR2 is SFDVKD. The junction had 9 bases not matched to a gene; V was cut back by 3 bases and J by 6 bases. The CDR3 protein is CATSDPGQGRGNEQFF. In nucleotides, the CDR3 is TGTGCCACCAGTGATCCCGGACAGGGAAGAGGCAATGAGCAGTTCTTC.

This clone came up once. The V gene is TRBV15, the J gene TRBJ2-1, with TRBD1 identical over 8 bases. The germline V gene encodes CDR1 LNHNV and CDR2 YYDKDF (reference sequence). The CDR3 is 14 amino acids. The V and J ends lost 0 bases and 9 bases, in that order; junction bases with no gene match: 4. CDR3 in amino acids: CATSREATGAEQFF. CDR3 nucleotide sequence: TGTGCCACCAGCAGAGAGGCGACAGGGGCTGAGCAGTTCTTC.

The V and J genes are TRBV3-1 (or the pseudogene TRBV3-2) and TRBJ2-4; TRBD2 agrees at 10 bases. The CDR3 is made up of 18 amino acids. The germline V gene has CDR1 LGHDT and CDR2 YNNKEL (reference sequence). The V gene end was trimmed by 3 bases and the J gene end by 1 base; junction bases not matched to a gene: 9. CDR3 loop: CASSHLPTSGAAKNIQYF. The DNA for the CDR3 is TGTGCCAGCAGCCACCTCCCCACTAGCGGGGCGGCCAAAAACATTCAGTACTTC.

J is TRBJ2-1 and V is TRBV19; 13 bases match TRBD2. The CDR3 covers 15 residues. V lost 5 bases and J lost 9; bases outside the gene matches: 7. CDR1 is LNHDA, CDR2 SQIVND, per germline (reference sequence). The CDR3 region has the DNA TGTGCCAGTAGTCCACTAGCGGGAGGGTGGGGTGAGCAGTTCTTC. Translated: CASSPLAGGWGEQFF.

The V call is TRBV23-1, the J call TRBJ2-5; TRBD2 might be the D (6 bases). TRBV23-1 is an ORF, and what it does is uncertain. V was pared by 2 bases and J by 0 bases, with 7 bases between. The CDR3 is 14 amino acids. The CDR3 DNA is TGCGCCAGCAGTCAAAGGACTAACCAAGAGACCCAGTACTTC. Its translation: CASSQRTNQETQYF.

This chain connects TRBV18 to TRBJ2-1; TRBD2 agrees at 10 bases. CDR1 and CDR2 (germline): KGHSH, LQKENI. Trimming at V came to 2 bases and at J to 4 bases, leaving 2 bases not matched to a gene. The CDR3 is 15 amino acids. CDR3 in amino acids: CASSPTSGVYNEQFF. CDR3 DNA: TGTGCCAGCTCACCAACTAGCGGGGTTTACAATGAGCAGTTCTTC.

V usage is TRBV18 and J usage is TRBJ2-3, with D perhaps TRBD2 (7 bases). Per the germline V gene, CDR1 is KGHSH and CDR2 is LQKENI. This CDR3 region has 15 residues. V was clipped by 4 bases and J by 2 bases, with 13 bases between them. The DNA for the CDR3 is TGTGCCAGCTCACTTTGGGGGGGCCTCACAGATACGCAGTATTTT. Its protein is CASSLWGGLTDTQYF.

The V call is TRBV5-1, the J call TRBJ2-6; the D gene could be TRBD1 or TRBD2 (7 bases each). This CDR3 has 19 amino acids. Germline assignment: CDR1 SGHRS and CDR2 YFSETQ. V was pared by 4 bases and J by 0 bases, with 20 bases between. The CDR3 reads CASSLGGGGLSSGANVLTF. CDR3 DNA sequence: TGCGCCAGCAGCCTTGGGGGAGGGGGCCTTAGCTCTGGGGCCAACGTCCTGACTTTC.

The CDR3 coding sequence is TGTGCCAGCAGTCCCACGGGACTCTCCTACGAGCAGTACTTC. Its translation is CASSPTGLSYEQYF. This chain uses TRBV6-5 with TRBJ2-7; D possibly corresponds to TRBD2 (6 bases). The V and J ends lost 5 bases and 0 bases respectively, with 11 bases between them. Germline loops: CDR1 MNHEY, CDR2 SVGAGI. There are 14 residues in the CDR3.

The V call is TRBV6-5, the J call TRBJ2-1, with 8 bases aligning to TRBD1. With 1 base clipped from V and 6 bases from J, the junction kept 8 bases outside the gene matches. CDR1 and CDR2 from the germline V gene are MNHEY and SVGAGI. CDR3 length: 16 residues. The CDR3, as DNA: TGTGCCAGCAGTTACTTAGTACAGGGGGGAGTCAATGAGCAGTTCTTC. Encoded protein: CASSYLVQGGVNEQFF.

This rearrangement joins TRBV5-1 to TRBJ2-2, with TRBD2 matching 16 bases. This CDR3 region has 17 residues. J gave up 7 bases and V 4 bases, and 7 bases lay outside the gene matches. Per the germline V gene, CDR1 is SGHRS and CDR2 is YFSETQ. The CDR3 sequence: CASSPGLAGGRHGELFF. The CDR3 DNA reads TGCGCCAGCAGCCCGGGACTAGCGGGAGGGCGTCACGGGGAGCTGTTTTTT.

The V and J genes are TRBV30 and TRBJ1-6; 9 nucleotides agree with TRBD1. Trimming at V came to 5 bases and at J to 12 bases, leaving 5 bases not matched to a gene. This CDR3 is 12 amino acids long. Germline V gene lookup returns CDR1 GTSNPN and CDR2 SVGIG (reference sequence). The CDR3 here is CAWGTGSLPLHF. The CDR3 DNA sequence: TGTGCCTGGGGGACAGGGAGTTTACCCCTCCACTTT.

The chain employs TRBV19 and TRBJ2-3, with D hard to call. The V end lost 6 bases, the J end lost 0 bases, and 10 bases lay between the germline ends. The CDR3 spans 14 residues. In germline, CDR1 is LNHDA, CDR2 SQIVND (reference sequence). CDR3 region: CASSPQPSTDTQYF. Here the CDR3 DNA reads TGTGCCAGTAGCCCTCAACCTAGCACAGATACGCAGTATTTT.